This T cell receptor beta chain comes out of a study of beta chain features in type 1 diabetes. This CDR3 has 13 amino acids. The germline CDR1 and CDR2 sequences are SGHNT and YENEEA. The sequenced template was cDNA made from the entire isolated RNA. TCRdb keeps only in-frame clones here, not all; method: immunoSEQ multiplex PCR. This table holds hundreds of thousands of clones, 8% found once. The study, taken as a whole, reports: Type 1 diabetes patients had VDJ junctions that carried fewer insertions and more deletions.

Markers CD45RO/CCR7/CD25/CD127/CD95/CD27 served to sort CD4+ naive, central memory, regulatory and stem cell-like memory cells. In regard to this clone: Its specificity is not known.

This chain links TRBV11-3 with TRBJ2-5; no firm D call. The J call may not be correct, given that the DNA end is closer to TRBJ2-7. Sequenced material: central memory CD4+ T cells from blood. The sequence came from a woman younger than 35 in good health. The CDR3 here is CASSLEDLYEQYF. In DNA, the CDR3 is TGTGCCAGCAGCTTAGAAGACCTCTACGAGCAGTACTTC.